These 4 T cell receptor beta chains came from one sample sequenced in a study of T cell responses to AZD1222 COVID-19 vaccine. Sequenced by immunoSEQ multiplex PCR; TCRdb stores in-frame clones only, minus some. The sample includes approximately 100,000 clones, nearly 95% of them seen just once. The source was peripheral blood, collected on day 0 of AZD1222 vaccination. The source of these receptors is an adult in good health.

The chain joins TRBV30 to TRBJ1-3; D is ambiguous. The germline CDR1 and CDR2 sequences are GTSNPN and SVGIG (reference sequence). Trimming took off 2 bases at V and 4 bases at J, with 12 bases between the two ends. The CDR3 spans 14 residues. The CDR3 loop is CAWSPFGFGNTIYF. The CDR3 DNA is TGTGCCTGGAGTCCCTTCGGGTTCGGAAACACCATATATTTT.

CDR3 DNA: TGTGCCAGCAGCCGAGTGGCAGGCGACTATGGCTACACCTTC. Amino acid sequence: CASSRVAGDYGYTF. This sequence joins TRBV5-6 and TRBJ1-2; D unresolved. The V gene's germline CDR1 is SGHDT and CDR2 YYEEEE. The CDR3 length is 14 residues. V was cut by 4 bases and J by 3 bases, with 13 bases left in between.

The chain carries TRBV12-3 or TRBV12-4 and TRBJ1-2; TRBD1 is a possible D gene (6 bases). The CDR3 spans 13 residues. V was clipped by 4 bases and J by 4 bases, with 10 bases between them. The CDR3 protein is CASSSGGGYGYTF. CDR3 bases: TGTGCCAGCAGTTCCGGAGGGGGCTATGGCTACACCTTC.

V is TRBV29-1 and J is TRBJ2-1; 8 bases match TRBD1. Germline V gene sequence: CDR1 SQVTM, CDR2 ANQGSEA. Losses at the gene ends were 6 bases for V and 4 bases for J; bases not matched to a gene: 2. The CDR3 spans 12 residues. The CDR3 reads CSVGQGYNEQFF. Written as DNA, the CDR3 is TGCAGCGTCGGACAGGGTTACAATGAGCAGTTCTTC.